The T cell receptor beta chain described here comes from a study of shared clonotypes between healthy human individuals. Original processing methods: ImmunoSEQ output held junction-only sequences without quality scores, so filtering differed. Clones were sequenced by immunoSEQ multiplex PCR, and TCRdb holds only the in-frame ones, with some missing. D and trimming come from the DNA, and the V and J calls and clone size come from that table. Of 2 million to 2.5 million clones in the sample, 85% to 95% were seen once. Healthy and HIV-negative, the adult donors had no recent acute infections or vaccinations. CDR1 is SGHRS, CDR2 YFSETQ, per germline. V was pared by 4 bases and J by 7 bases, with 14 bases between. The CDR3 contains 14 residues.

The chain combines TRBV5-1 with TRBJ2-2; perhaps TRBD2 as D (6 bases). Sequencing used naive CD4+ T cells from PBMCs. Subset defined: CD45RA+ positively selected. The TCR originated in a man younger than 35 in good health. Some clones in this sample may be carry-over from other donors' samples. The DNA of the CDR3 is TGCGCCAGCAGCCCGTTTGGCGGGGACGGGGAGCTGTTTTTT. Its translation is CASSPFGGDGELFF.